This T cell receptor (beta chain) stems from a study of blood T cell repertoires in COVID-19. V gave up 7 bases and J gave up 7 bases, with 22 bases separating them. CDR1 MNHEY and CDR2 SMNVEV come from the germline V gene (reference sequence). This CDR3 has 15 amino acids. Clones were read by immunoSEQ multiplex PCR, and TCRdb kept only the in-frame ones, dropping some. The table lists about 59,000 clones, under 90% of them singletons, with 25% to 35% in the top ten. This chain connects TRBV27 to TRBJ1-1, with D maybe TRBD1 (6 bases). This sequence was found in a woman older than 75 with active or convalescent COVID-19. The sample consisted of peripheral blood. CDR3 in amino acids: CASTPRAAGVGEAFF. The CDR3 DNA reads as TGTGCCAGCACACCCCGGGCGGCAGGGGTTGGTGAAGCTTTCTTT.